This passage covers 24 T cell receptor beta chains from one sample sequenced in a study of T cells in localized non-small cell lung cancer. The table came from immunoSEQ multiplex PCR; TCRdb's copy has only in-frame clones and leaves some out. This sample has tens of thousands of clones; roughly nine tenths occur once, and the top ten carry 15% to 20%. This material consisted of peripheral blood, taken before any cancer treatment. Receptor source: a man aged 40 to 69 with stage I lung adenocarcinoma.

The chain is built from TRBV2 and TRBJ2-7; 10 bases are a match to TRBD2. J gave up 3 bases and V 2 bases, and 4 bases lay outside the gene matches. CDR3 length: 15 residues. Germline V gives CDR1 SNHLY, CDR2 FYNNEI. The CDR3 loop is CASSELAGDGYEQYF. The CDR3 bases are TGTGCCAGCAGTGAACTAGCGGGAGATGGCTACGAGCAGTACTTC.

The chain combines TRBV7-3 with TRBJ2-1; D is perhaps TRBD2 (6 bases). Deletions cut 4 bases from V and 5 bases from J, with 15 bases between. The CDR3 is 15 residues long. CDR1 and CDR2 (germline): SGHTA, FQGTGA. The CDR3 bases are TGTGCCAGCAGCTCACATACCGGACTACACAATGAGCAGTTCTTC. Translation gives CASSSHTGLHNEQFF.

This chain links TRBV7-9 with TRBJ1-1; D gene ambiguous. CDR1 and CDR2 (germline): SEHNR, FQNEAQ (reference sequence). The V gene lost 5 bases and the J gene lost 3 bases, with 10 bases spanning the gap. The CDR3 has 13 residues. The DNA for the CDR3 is TGTGCCAGCAGCAAGGAGTTGGACACTGAAGCTTTCTTT. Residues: CASSKELDTEAFF.

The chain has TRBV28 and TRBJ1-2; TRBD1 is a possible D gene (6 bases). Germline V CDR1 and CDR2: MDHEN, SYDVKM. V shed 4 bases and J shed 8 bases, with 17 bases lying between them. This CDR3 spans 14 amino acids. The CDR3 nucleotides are TGTGCCAGCAGTTCAACAGGGAGGGCGGCCGGCTACACCTTC. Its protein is CASSSTGRAAGYTF.

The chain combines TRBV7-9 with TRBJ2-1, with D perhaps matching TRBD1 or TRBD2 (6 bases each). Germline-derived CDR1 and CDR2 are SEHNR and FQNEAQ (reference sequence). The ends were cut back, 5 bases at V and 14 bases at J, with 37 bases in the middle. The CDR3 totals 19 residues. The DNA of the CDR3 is TGTGCCAGCAGCGGCCCCTTCCAATCAATCCGCGCGGGGACACCACCCGAGTTCTTC. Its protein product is CASSGPFQSIRAGTPPEFF.

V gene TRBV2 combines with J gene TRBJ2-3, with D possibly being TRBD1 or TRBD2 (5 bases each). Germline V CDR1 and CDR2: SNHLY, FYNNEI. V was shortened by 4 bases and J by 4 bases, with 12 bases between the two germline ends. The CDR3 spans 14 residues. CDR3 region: CASSAQRGPDTQYF. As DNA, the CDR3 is TGTGCCAGCAGTGCGCAAAGGGGACCAGATACGCAGTATTTT.

For the CDR3, the DNA is TGTGCCAGTAGGAATTCCGGACAGTCAGAGTCCTACAATGAGCAGTTCTTC. It is translated as CASRNSGQSESYNEQFF. This chain links TRBV19 with TRBJ2-1; TRBD1 might be the D (6 bases). The CDR3 runs 17 residues. Deletions cut 6 bases from V and 1 base from J, with 19 bases between. Germline V gives CDR1 LNHDA, CDR2 SQIVND (reference sequence).

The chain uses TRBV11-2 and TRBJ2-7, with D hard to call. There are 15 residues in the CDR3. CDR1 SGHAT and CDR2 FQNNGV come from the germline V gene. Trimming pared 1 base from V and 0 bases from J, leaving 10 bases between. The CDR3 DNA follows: TGTGCCAGCAGCTTAGGGGCGCCGCCCTCCTACGAGCAGTACTTC. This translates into CASSLGAPPSYEQYF.

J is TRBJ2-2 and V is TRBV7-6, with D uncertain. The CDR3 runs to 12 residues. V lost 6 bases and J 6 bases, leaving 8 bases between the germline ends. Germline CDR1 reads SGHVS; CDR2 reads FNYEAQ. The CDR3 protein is CASSSGAGELFF. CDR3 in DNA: TGTGCCAGCAGTAGTGGAGCCGGGGAGCTGTTTTTT.

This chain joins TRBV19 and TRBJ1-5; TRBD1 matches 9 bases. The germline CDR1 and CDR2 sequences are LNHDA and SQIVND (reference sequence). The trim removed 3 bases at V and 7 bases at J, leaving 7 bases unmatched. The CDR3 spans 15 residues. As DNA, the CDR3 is TGTGCCAGTAGTATGGACAGGGGTGAAAGCCAGCCCCAGCATTTT. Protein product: CASSMDRGESQPQHF.

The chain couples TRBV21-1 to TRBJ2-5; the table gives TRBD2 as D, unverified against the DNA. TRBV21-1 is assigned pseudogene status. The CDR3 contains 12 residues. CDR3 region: CASAIGEETQYF. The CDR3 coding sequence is TGTGCCAGCGCCATCGGTGAGGAGACCCAGTACTTC.

CDR3 DNA: TGCGCCAGAGGACTAGCGGCAAGGAACGAGCAGTACTTC. Encoded protein: CARGLAARNEQYF. V usage is TRBV10-1 and J usage is TRBJ2-7; 10 nucleotides align to TRBD2. Germline V CDR1 and CDR2: WNHNN, SYGVQD (reference sequence). The V and J ends lost 9 bases and 5 bases, in that order; junction bases with no gene match: 7. The CDR3 runs 13 residues.

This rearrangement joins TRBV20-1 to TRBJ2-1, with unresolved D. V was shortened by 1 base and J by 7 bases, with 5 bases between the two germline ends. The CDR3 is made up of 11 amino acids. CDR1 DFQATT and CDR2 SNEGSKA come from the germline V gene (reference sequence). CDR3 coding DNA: TGCAGTGCTAGAGGGGGTAATGAGCAGTTCTTC. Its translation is CSARGGNEQFF.

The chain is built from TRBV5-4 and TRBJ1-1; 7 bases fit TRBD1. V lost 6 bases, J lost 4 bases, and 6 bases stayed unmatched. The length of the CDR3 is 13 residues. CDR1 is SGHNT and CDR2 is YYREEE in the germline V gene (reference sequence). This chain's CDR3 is CASTPRDSTEAFF. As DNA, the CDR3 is TGTGCCAGCACCCCGCGGGACAGCACTGAAGCTTTCTTT.

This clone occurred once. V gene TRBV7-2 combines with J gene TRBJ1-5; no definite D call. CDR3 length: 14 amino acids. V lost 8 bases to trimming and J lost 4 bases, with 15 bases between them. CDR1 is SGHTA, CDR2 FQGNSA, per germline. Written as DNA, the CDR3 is TGTGCCAGCTCCCGACCGACGGGAAATCAGCCCCAGCATTTT. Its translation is CASSRPTGNQPQHF. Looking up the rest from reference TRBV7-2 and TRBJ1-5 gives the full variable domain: GAGVSQSPSNKVTEKGKDVELRCDPISGHTALYWYRQSLGQGLEFLIYFQGNSAPDKSGLPSDRFSAERTGGSVSTLTIQRTQQEDSAVYLCASSRPTGNQPQHFGDGTRLSIL.

The CDR3 region has the DNA TGTGCCAGTAGTATAGATTGGGGGCAGCTCTCTGGGGCCAACGTCCTGACTTTC. Amino acids: CASSIDWGQLSGANVLTF. The genes are TRBV19 and TRBJ2-6; maybe TRBD1 (6 bases). This CDR3 comprises 18 residues. Per the germline V gene, CDR1 is LNHDA and CDR2 is SQIVND (reference sequence). Trimming pared 0 bases from V and 0 bases from J, leaving 12 bases between. Full variable domain (rest looked up from reference TRBV19 and TRBJ2-6): DGGITQSPKYLFRKEGQNVTLSCEQNLNHDAMYWYRQDPGQGLRLIYYSQIVNDFQKGDIAEGYSVSREKKESFPLTVTSAQKNPTAFYLCASSIDWGQLSGANVLTFGAGSRLTVL.

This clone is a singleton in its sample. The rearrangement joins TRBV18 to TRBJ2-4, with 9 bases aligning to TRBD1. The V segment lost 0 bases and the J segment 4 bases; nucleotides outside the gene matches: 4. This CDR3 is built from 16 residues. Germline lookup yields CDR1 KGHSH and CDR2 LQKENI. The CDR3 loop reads CASSPPTGGSKNIQYF. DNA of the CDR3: TGTGCCAGCTCACCACCGACAGGGGGGAGTAAAAACATTCAGTACTTC.

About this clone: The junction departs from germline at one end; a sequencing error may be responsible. The DNA of the CDR3 is TGTGCTAGCAGACCCGGACTAGCGGGAGGGCAGGAGACCCAGTACTTC. Its translation is CASRPGLAGGQETQYF. The rearrangement joins TRBV7-7 to TRBJ2-5; 15 nucleotides agree with TRBD2. This CDR3 region has 16 residues. The germline V gene has CDR1 SSHAT and CDR2 FNYEAQ (reference sequence). The whole variable domain, filled in from reference TRBV7-7 and TRBJ2-5, reads GAGVSQSPRYKVTKRGQDVTLRCDPISSHATLYWYQQALGQGPEFLTYFNYEAQPDKSGLPSDRFSAERPEGSISTLTIQRTEQRDSAMYRCASRPGLAGGQETQYFGPGTRLLVL.

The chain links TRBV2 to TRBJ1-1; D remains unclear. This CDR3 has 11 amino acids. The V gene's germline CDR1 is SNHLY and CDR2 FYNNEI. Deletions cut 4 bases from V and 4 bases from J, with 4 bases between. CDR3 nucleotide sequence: TGTGCCAGCAGTGTTGGCACTGAAGCTTTCTTT. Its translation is CASSVGTEAFF. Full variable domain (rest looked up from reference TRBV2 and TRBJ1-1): EPEVTQTPSHQVTQMGQEVILRCVPISNHLYFYWYRQILGQKVEFLVSFYNNEISEKSEIFDDQFSVERPDGSNFTLKIRSTKLEDSAMYFCASSVGTEAFFGQGTRLTVV.

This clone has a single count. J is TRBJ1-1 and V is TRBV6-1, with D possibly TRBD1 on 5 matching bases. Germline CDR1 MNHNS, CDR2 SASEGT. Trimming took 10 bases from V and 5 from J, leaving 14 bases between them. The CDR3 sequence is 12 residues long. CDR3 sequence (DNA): TGTGCCATCACACTACCAGGGACTGAAGCTTTCTTT. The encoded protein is CAITLPGTEAFF.

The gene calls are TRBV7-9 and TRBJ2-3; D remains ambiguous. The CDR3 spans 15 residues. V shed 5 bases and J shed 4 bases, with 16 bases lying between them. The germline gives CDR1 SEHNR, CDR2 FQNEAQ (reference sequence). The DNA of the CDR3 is TGTGCCAGCAGCGCCTCCCCCGGCGTCTCAGATACGCAGTATTTT. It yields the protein CASSASPGVSDTQYF.

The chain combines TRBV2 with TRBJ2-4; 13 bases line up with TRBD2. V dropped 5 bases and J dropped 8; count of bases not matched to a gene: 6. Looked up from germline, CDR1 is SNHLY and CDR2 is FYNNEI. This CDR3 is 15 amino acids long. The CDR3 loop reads CASSRTSGRNDIQYF. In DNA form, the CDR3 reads TGTGCCAGCAGTCGGACTAGCGGGAGAAATGACATTCAGTACTTC. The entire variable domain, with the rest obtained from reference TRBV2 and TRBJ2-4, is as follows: EPEVTQTPSHQVTQMGQEVILRCVPISNHLYFYWYRQILGQKVEFLVSFYNNEISEKSEIFDDQFSVERPDGSNFTLKIRSTKLEDSAMYFCASSRTSGRNDIQYFGAGTRLSVL.

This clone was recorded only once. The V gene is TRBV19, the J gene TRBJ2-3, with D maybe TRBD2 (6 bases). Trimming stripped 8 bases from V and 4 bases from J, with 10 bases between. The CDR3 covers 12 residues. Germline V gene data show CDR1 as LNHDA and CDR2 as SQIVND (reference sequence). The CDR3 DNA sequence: TGTGCCAGTGCGGGACCCGCAGATACGCAGTATTTT. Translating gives CASAGPADTQYF.

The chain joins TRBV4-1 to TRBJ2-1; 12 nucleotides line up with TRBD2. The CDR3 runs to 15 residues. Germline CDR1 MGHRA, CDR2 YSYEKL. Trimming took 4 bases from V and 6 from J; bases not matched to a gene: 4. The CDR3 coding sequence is TGCGCCAGCAGCCCTCTAGCGGGAGGGAGCAATGAGCAGTTCTTC. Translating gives CASSPLAGGSNEQFF.